These 16 T cell receptor beta chains came from one sample sequenced in a study of shared clonotypes between healthy human individuals (dated by TCRdb to the early 2020s). The library was built by means of the immunoSEQ multiplex PCR assay. TCRdb retrieved this table from immuneACCESS and kept in-frame rearrangements only. Not all clones are present; in checked studies, unresolved V genes account for under half, and no reason is known for the remainder. The sample has about 1,500,000 clones on record, 96% of them singletons. Approximately 1.2% of the sample is taken by the ten largest. What was sequenced was naive CD4+ T cells sorted from blood. The sample's cell subset or site label, in plain terms: CD45RA+ positively selected. The receptors derive from a man under 40 in good health.

The chain uses TRBV19 and TRBJ1-1; no clear D. The CDR3 contains 11 residues. The germline V and J ends were trimmed by 3 bases and 11 bases, with 10 bases remaining between them. The germline CDR1 and CDR2 sequences are LNHDA and SQIVND (reference sequence). The chain's CDR3 is CASSIGPEAFF. For the CDR3, the DNA is TGTGCCAGTAGTATCGGTCCCGAGGCTTTCTTT.

V usage is TRBV9 and J usage is TRBJ1-1; TRBD1 agrees at 7 bases. CDR1 is SGDLS and CDR2 is YYNGEE in the germline V gene. J gave up 6 bases and V 3 bases, and 11 bases lay outside the gene matches. This CDR3 contains 15 residues. CDR3 nucleotides: TGTGCCAGCAGCGCCCTACCAACCACAGGGGCTGAAGCTTTCTTT. Its translation is CASSALPTTGAEAFF.

CDR3 coding DNA: TGTGCCACCAGCAGAGTCCTCAGGGGATATTTTGGTCAGCCCCAGCATTTT. It is translated as CATSRVLRGYFGQPQHF. The chain has TRBV15 and TRBJ1-5, with D possibly matching TRBD1 (6 bases). This CDR3 is built from 17 residues. Trimming took off 1 base at V and 6 bases at J, with 19 bases between the two ends. Germline CDR1 is LNHNV and CDR2 is YYDKDF (reference sequence).

This chain connects TRBV14 to TRBJ1-1; the D gene is possibly TRBD1 (5 bases). This CDR3 has 14 residues. V dropped 2 bases and J dropped 1 base, with 8 bases sitting between them. CDR1 SGHDN and CDR2 FVKESK come from the germline V gene. The CDR3: CASSQRTGNTEAFF. CDR3 nucleotides: TGTGCCAGCAGCCAAAGAACAGGGAACACTGAAGCTTTCTTT.

V gene TRBV27 combines with J gene TRBJ2-7, with 9 bases identical to TRBD1. J gave up 1 base and V 7 bases, and 11 bases lay outside the gene matches. This CDR3 has 16 amino acids. Per the germline V gene, CDR1 is MNHEY and CDR2 is SMNVEV (reference sequence). The CDR3 loop reads CASMPFRTGESYEQYF. The CDR3 nucleotides are TGTGCCAGCATGCCATTTAGGACAGGGGAATCCTACGAGCAGTACTTC.

V gene TRBV6-5 combines with J gene TRBJ2-3; D gene ambiguous. CDR3 length: 12 amino acids. Deletions cut 8 bases from V and 2 bases from J, with 8 bases between. Germline V CDR1 and CDR2: MNHEY, SVGAGI. This chain's CDR3 is CASGRVTDTQYF. The CDR3 region has the DNA TGTGCCAGCGGTAGGGTCACAGATACGCAGTATTTT.

The chain is built from TRBV6-9 and TRBJ1-1, with D unresolved. Per the germline V gene, CDR1 is MNHGY and CDR2 is SVAAGI. The V gene lost 4 bases and the J gene lost 0 bases, with 9 bases spanning the gap. The length of the CDR3 is 14 residues. This CDR3 is CASSSSGVNTEAFF. The DNA of the CDR3 is TGTGCCAGCAGTTCCTCCGGAGTGAACACTGAAGCTTTCTTT.

The chain recombines TRBV4-3 with TRBJ2-3; D not resolved. This CDR3 comprises 14 residues. V was trimmed by 0 bases and J by 5 bases, leaving 9 bases between them. Germline-derived CDR1 and CDR2 are LGHNA and YSLEER. The CDR3: CASSQDWVRDTQYF. For the CDR3, the DNA is TGCGCCAGCAGCCAAGATTGGGTACGAGATACGCAGTATTTT.

Note on this clone: A junction end diverges from the germline sequence, so it may reflect a read error. The chain couples TRBV2 to TRBJ2-7; tentatively, D is TRBD1 (6 bases). Per the germline V gene, CDR1 is SNHLY and CDR2 is FYNNEI. The CDR3 has 13 residues. CDR3 sequence: CASKTGSFYEQYF. CDR3 nucleotides: TGTGCGAGCAAGACAGGATCCTTCTACGAGCAGTACTTC.

The rearrangement uses TRBV11-2 and TRBJ2-7, with D possibly TRBD1 on 6 matching bases. V lost 4 bases and J lost 3, with 19 bases in between. Germline values: CDR1 SGHAT, CDR2 FQNNGV. The CDR3 runs 16 residues. CDR3 in amino acids: CASSSLPTGVSYEQYF. CDR3 bases: TGTGCCAGCAGCTCCCTGCCGACAGGTGTGAGCTACGAGCAGTACTTC.

The chain joins TRBV5-1 to TRBJ2-3; D not certain. In germline, CDR1 is SGHRS, CDR2 YFSETQ. CDR3 length: 17 amino acids. V lost 0 bases, J lost 3 bases, and 17 bases lay in between. The CDR3 DNA sequence: TGCGCCAGCAGCTTGGGCGTCGGTACGTTGCTTACAGATACGCAGTATTTT. Protein: CASSLGVGTLLTDTQYF. The full variable domain, in which reference TRBV5-1 and TRBJ2-3 provide the parts outside the CDR3, is KAGVTQTPRYLIKTRGQQVTLSCSPISGHRSVSWYQQTPGQGLQFLFEYFSETQRNKGNFPGRFSGRQFSNSRSEMNVSTLELGDSALYLCASSLGVGTLLTDTQYFGPGTRLTVL.

This clone was observed once. The chain's CDR3 is CASSSGRADTQYF. CDR3 DNA sequence: TGTGCCAGCAGTTCAGGGAGGGCAGATACGCAGTATTTT. The V and J genes are TRBV6-6 and TRBJ2-3; the match to TRBD2 covers 7 bases. With 4 bases clipped from V and 4 bases from J, the junction kept 2 bases outside the gene matches. The germline CDR1 and CDR2 sequences are MNHNY and SVGAGI (reference sequence). This CDR3 has 13 residues.

The chain couples TRBV6-6 to TRBJ1-5, with D unresolved. This CDR3 is 15 amino acids long. The germline V gene has CDR1 MNHNY and CDR2 SVGAGI (reference sequence). With 2 bases removed from V and 0 bases from J, the gap between germline ends came to 8 bases. CDR3 coding DNA: TGTGCCAGCAGTTACCCCGGAAATAGCAATCAGCCCCAGCATTTT. Translation: CASSYPGNSNQPQHF.

The table lists this clone with a count of one. The rearrangement links TRBV28 to TRBJ2-7, with D perhaps being TRBD1 or TRBD2 (5 bases each). This CDR3 is 14 amino acids long. Germline V gives CDR1 MDHEN, CDR2 SYDVKM. Trimming took 7 bases from V and 3 from J, leaving 16 bases between them. CDR3 coding DNA: TGTGCCAGCACCGAATTATTGGGGGACTACGAGCAGTACTTC. It yields the protein CASTELLGDYEQYF.

A remark on this clone: Other DNA sequences in this sample translate to the same CDR3. The rearrangement links TRBV5-1 to TRBJ1-1; TRBD1 matches 9 bases. The trim removed 4 bases at V and 1 base at J, leaving 2 bases unmatched. Germline lookup yields CDR1 SGHRS and CDR2 YFSETQ. CDR3 size: 14 residues. CDR3 nucleotides: TGCGCCAGCAGCCCGGGACAGGGGAACACTGAAGCTTTCTTT. This gives the protein CASSPGQGNTEAFF.

V usage is TRBV7-9 and J usage is TRBJ1-1; D ambiguous. Germline assignment: CDR1 SEHNR and CDR2 FQNEAQ (reference sequence). CDR3 length: 16 residues. Trimming took off 1 base at V and 1 base at J, with 13 bases between the two ends. Written as DNA, the CDR3 is TGTGCCAGCAGCTTAGGAGAGATCCGAGGGAACACTGAAGCTTTCTTT. It encodes CASSLGEIRGNTEAFF.